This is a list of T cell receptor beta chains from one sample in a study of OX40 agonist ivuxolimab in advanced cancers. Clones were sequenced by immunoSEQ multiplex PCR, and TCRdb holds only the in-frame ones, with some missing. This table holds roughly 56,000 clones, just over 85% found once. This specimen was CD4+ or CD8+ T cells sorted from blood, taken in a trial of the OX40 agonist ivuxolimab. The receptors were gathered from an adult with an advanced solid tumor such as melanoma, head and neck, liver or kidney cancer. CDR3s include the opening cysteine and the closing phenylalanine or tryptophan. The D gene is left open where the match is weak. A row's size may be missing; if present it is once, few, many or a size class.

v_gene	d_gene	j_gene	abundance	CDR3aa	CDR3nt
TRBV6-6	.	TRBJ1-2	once	CASSQIGIANYGYTF	TGTGCCAGCAGCCAAATCGGAATTGCTAACTATGGCTACACCTTC
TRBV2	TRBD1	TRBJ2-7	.	CASSEAGDRYNEQYF	TGTGCCAGCAGTGAAGCGGGGGACAGGTACAACGAGCAGTACTTC
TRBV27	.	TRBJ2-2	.	CASSPHGTGELFF	TGTGCCAGCAGTCCCCACGGCACCGGGGAGCTGTTTTTT
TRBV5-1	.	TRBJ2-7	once	CASAPRDNYEQYF	TGCGCCAGCGCACCCAGGGATAACTACGAGCAGTACTTC
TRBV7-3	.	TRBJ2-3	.	CASSKEGPDTQYF	TGTGCCAGCAGCAAGGAAGGGCCGGATACGCAGTATTTT
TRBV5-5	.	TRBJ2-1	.	CASSRIGRANEQFF	TGTGCCAGCAGCCGGATTGGACGGGCGAATGAGCAGTTCTTC
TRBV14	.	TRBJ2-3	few	CASSGARQGDTQYF	TGTGCCAGCAGCGGGGCCCGGCAGGGAGATACGCAGTATTTT
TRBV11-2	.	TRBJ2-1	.	CASSPPLETEQFF	TGTGCCAGCAGCCCTCCACTAGAGACTGAGCAGTTCTTC
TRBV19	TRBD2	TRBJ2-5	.	CASIHSGTSSKTQYF	TGTGCCAGTATCCACTCCGGGACTAGCAGCAAGACCCAGTACTTC
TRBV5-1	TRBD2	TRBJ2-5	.	CASSPGGKETQYF	TGCGCCAGCAGCCCGGGGGGGAAGGAGACCCAGTACTTC
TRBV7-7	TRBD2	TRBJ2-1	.	CASSLVLAGAGSEQFF	TGTGCTAGCAGCTTAGTATTAGCGGGAGCCGGATCCGAGCAGTTCTTC
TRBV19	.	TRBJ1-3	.	CASQPGYSGNTIYF	TGTGCCAGTCAACCAGGTTACTCTGGAAACACCATATATTTT
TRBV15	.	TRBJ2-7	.	CATSITGPYEQYF	TGTGCCACCAGCATTACAGGACCCTACGAGCAGTACTTC
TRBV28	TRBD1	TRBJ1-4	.	CASRPRGEDEKLFF	TGTGCCAGCAGACCCAGGGGGGAAGATGAAAAACTGTTTTTT
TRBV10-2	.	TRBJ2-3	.	CASSLAIGGDTQYF	TGCGCCAGCAGCCTAGCGATAGGGGGAGATACGCAGTATTTT
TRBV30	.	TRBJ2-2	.	CAWSLQGTNTGELFF	TGTGCCTGGAGTCTACAGGGAACGAACACCGGGGAGCTGTTTTTT
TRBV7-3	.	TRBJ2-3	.	CASSHSSAPDTQYF	TGTGCCAGCAGTCATTCTAGCGCCCCAGATACGCAGTATTTT
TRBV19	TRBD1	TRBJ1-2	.	CASTKDRTRGYTF	TGTGCCAGTACTAAGGACAGGACTCGTGGCTACACCTTC
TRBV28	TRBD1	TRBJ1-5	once	CASSLVSSGQGYSDQPQHF	TGTGCCAGCAGTTTAGTTTCCTCGGGACAGGGTTATAGTGATCAGCCCCAGCATTTT
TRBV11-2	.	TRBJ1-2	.	CASSLGYREGYGYTF	TGTGCCAGCAGCTTAGGGTACAGGGAGGGCTATGGCTACACCTTC
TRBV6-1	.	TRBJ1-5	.	CASSERGDQPQHF	TGTGCCAGCAGTGAACGGGGGGACCAGCCCCAGCATTTT
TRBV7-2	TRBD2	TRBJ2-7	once	CASSGRPGLAGGLTYEQYF	TGTGCCAGCAGCGGACGACCGGGACTAGCGGGGGGACTTACCTACGAGCAGTACTTC
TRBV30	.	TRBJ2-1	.	CAWTSGANNEQFF	TGTGCCTGGACCAGCGGAGCGAACAATGAGCAGTTCTTC
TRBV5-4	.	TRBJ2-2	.	CASSKTVDSGELFF	TGTGCCAGCAGCAAGACAGTTGATTCCGGGGAGCTGTTTTTT
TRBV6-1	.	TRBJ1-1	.	CASRRPWDTEAFF	TGTGCCAGCAGGAGACCCTGGGACACTGAAGCTTTCTTT
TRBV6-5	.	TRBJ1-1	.	CASSYSDLWGTEAFF	TGTGCCAGCAGTTACTCGGACTTATGGGGAACTGAAGCTTTCTTT